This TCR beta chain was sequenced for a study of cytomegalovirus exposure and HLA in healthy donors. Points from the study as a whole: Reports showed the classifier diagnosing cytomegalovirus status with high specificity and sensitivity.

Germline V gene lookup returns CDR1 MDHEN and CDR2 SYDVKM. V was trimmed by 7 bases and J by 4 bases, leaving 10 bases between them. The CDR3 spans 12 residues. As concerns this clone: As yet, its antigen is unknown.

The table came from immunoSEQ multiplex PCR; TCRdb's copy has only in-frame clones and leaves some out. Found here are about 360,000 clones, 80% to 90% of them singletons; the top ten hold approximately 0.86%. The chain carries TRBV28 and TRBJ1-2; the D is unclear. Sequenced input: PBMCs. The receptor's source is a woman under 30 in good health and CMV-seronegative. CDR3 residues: CASKRELYGYTF. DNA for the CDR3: TGTGCCAGCAAGCGCGAACTCTATGGCTACACCTTC.